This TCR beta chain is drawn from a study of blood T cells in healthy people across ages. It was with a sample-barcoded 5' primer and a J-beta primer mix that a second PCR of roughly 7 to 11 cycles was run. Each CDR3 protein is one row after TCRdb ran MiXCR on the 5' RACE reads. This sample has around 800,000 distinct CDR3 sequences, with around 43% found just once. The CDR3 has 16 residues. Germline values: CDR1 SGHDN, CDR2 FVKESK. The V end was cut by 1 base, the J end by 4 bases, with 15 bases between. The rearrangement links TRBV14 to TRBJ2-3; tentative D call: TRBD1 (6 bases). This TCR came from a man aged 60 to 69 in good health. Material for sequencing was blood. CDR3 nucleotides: TGTGCCAGCAGCCAAGTTGGGACAAGTAGCTCAGATACGCAGTATTTT. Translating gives CASSQVGTSSSDTQYF.